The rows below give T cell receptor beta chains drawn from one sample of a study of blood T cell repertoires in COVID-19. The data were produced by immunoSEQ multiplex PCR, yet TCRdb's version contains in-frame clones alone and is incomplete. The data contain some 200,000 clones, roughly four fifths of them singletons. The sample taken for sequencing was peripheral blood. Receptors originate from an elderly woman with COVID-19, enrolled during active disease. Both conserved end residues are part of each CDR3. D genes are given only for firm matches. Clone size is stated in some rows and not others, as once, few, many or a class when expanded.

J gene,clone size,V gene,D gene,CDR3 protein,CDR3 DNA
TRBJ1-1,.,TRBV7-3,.,CASSSLVHTEAFF,TGTGCCAGCAGCTCGCTAGTTCACACTGAAGCTTTCTTT
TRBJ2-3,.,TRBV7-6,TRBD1,CASSLGQGADTQYF,TGTGCCAGCAGCTTAGGACAGGGGGCGGATACGCAGTATTTT
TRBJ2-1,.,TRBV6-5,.,CASKTSSYNEQFF,TGTGCCAGCAAGACAAGCTCCTACAATGAGCAGTTCTTC
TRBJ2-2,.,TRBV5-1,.,CASSLEPGRTGELFF,TGCGCCAGCAGCTTGGAGCCAGGAAGGACCGGGGAGCTGTTTTTT
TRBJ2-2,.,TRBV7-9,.,CASSLVLVIGELFF,TGTGCCAGCAGCTTAGTGCTAGTTATCGGGGAGCTGTTTTTT
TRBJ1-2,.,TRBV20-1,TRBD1,CSARTTGGYTF,TGCAGTGCTAGAACGACAGGGGGCTACACCTTC
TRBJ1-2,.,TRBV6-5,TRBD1,CASTKDRAVYGYTF,TGTGCCAGTACCAAAGACAGGGCGGTCTATGGCTACACCTTC
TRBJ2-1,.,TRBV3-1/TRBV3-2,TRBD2,CASTGLAGAYNEQFF,TGTGCCAGCACAGGACTAGCGGGGGCCTACAATGAGCAGTTCTTC
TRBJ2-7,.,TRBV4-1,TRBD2,CASSQGLATTPYEQYF,TGCGCCAGCAGCCAGGGACTAGCCACCACCCCATACGAGCAGTACTTC
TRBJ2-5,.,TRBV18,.,CASSPLPGGGETQYF,TGTGCCAGCTCACCCCTACCTGGGGGCGGCGAGACCCAGTACTTC
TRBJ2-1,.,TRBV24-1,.,CATSDWVNRVGEQFF,TGTGCCACCAGTGATTGGGTAAACAGGGTCGGTGAGCAGTTCTTC
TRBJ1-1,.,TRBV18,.,CASSPAAGDREAFF,TGTGCCAGCTCACCTGCCGCAGGGGATAGAGAAGCTTTCTTT
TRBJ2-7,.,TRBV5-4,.,CASSSKTGAGEYEQYF,TGTGCCAGCAGCTCGAAGACAGGTGCGGGAGAGTACGAGCAGTACTTC
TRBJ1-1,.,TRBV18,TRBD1,CASSTGTGKALTEAFF,TGTGCCAGCTCCACCGGGACAGGGAAGGCCCTCACTGAAGCTTTCTTT
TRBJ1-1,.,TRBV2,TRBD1,CASSEAPAPGTGKTEAFF,TGTGCCAGCAGTGAAGCCCCAGCTCCCGGGACAGGGAAAACTGAAGCTTTCTTT
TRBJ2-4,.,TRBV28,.,CASMEGGVKNIQYF,TGTGCCAGCATGGAAGGAGGGGTCAAAAACATTCAGTACTTC
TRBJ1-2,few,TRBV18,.,CASSDSQVNYGYTF,TGTGCCAGCTCAGACTCACAGGTTAACTATGGCTACACCTTC
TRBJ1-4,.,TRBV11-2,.,CASSLWTAATNEKLFF,TGTGCCAGCAGCTTATGGACAGCTGCAACTAATGAAAAACTGTTTTTT